The 15 T cell receptor beta chains below come from one sample, sequenced in a study of T cells in Graves' hyperthyroidism and ophthalmopathy (dated by TCRdb to between 2019 and 2020). Library preparation was by multiplex PCR. Sequencing was performed on an Illumina HiSeq 2000. TCR beta CDR3 regions were amplified from RNA transcripts. A first-round RT-PCR of the TCR CDR3 used the HTBI primer set with the Qiagen OneStep RT-PCR kit. TCRdb itself trimmed the public reads at Q25 with fastp, ran MiXCR and retained productive beta chains. For every CDR3 protein sequence, its rows merge into one entry that carries the most common genes and DNA. The sample data list fewer than 40,000 distinct CDR3 sequences, and roughly 50% of these were observed just once. The ten largest clonotypes hold 15% to 20% of the sample. Material: blood. The receptors derive from a man aged 40-49 years with Graves' ophthalmopathy.

The gene calls are TRBV30 and TRBJ1-2; a possible D gene is TRBD1 (5 bases). The CDR3 is made up of 13 amino acids. The V gene lost 3 bases and the J gene lost 2 bases, with 10 bases spanning the gap. Germline lookup yields CDR1 GTSNPN and CDR2 SVGIG (reference sequence). The CDR3 bases are TGTGCCTGGAGCCCGGGGGGAAACTATGGCTACACCTTC. This translates into CAWSPGGNYGYTF.

CDR3 region: CASSPVDTEAFF. The CDR3 DNA reads TGTGCCAGCTCACCCGTCGACACTGAAGCTTTCTTT. The chain combines TRBV18 with TRBJ1-1; no clear D. The CDR3 runs to 12 residues. The V gene's germline CDR1 is KGHSH and CDR2 LQKENI. The germline V and J ends were trimmed by 3 bases and 3 bases, with 5 bases remaining between them.

The table lists this clonotype with many counts. J is TRBJ2-1 and V is TRBV6-5, with TRBD1 identical over 12 bases. Germline V gene data show CDR1 as MNHEY and CDR2 as SVGAGI. Trimming cost V 0 bases and J 9 bases; bases outside gene matches: 3. The CDR3 spans 15 residues. The CDR3 loop reads CASSYSGQGASEQFF. The CDR3 region has the DNA TGTGCCAGCAGTTACTCGGGACAGGGGGCTAGTGAGCAGTTCTTC.

V usage is TRBV11-1 and J usage is TRBJ2-3, with D possibly being TRBD2 (5 bases). Germline CDR1 reads SGHAT; CDR2 reads FQDESV (reference sequence). Trimming removed 8 bases at V and 3 bases at J, with 21 bases between. The CDR3 totals 16 residues. The CDR3 is CASGRTTSGSTDTQYF. CDR3 nucleotide sequence: TGTGCCAGCGGCCGCACAACTAGTGGGAGTACAGATACGCAGTATTTT.

In its sample, this clonotype was seen many times. The chain couples TRBV24-1 to TRBJ1-1; unclear D gene. V shed 9 bases and J shed 4 bases, with 14 bases lying between them. There are 13 residues in the CDR3. From germline, CDR1 is KGHDR and CDR2 SFDVKD. The CDR3 DNA reads as TGTGCCACCTCTGCTGGGGAGGGCACTGAAGCTTTCTTT. Its translation: CATSAGEGTEAFF.

This clonotype was found many times. The V and J genes are TRBV15 and TRBJ1-3; maybe TRBD1 (5 bases). Germline V lookup: CDR1 LNHNV, CDR2 YYDKDF (reference sequence). V was shortened by 0 bases and J by 3 bases, with 12 bases between the two germline ends. The CDR3 runs 16 residues. The CDR3 nucleotides are TGTGCCACCAGCAGAGATCACGGGGGATATGGAAACACCATATATTTT. Translation gives CATSRDHGGYGNTIYF.

The chain employs TRBV7-2 and TRBJ1-1; TRBD1 matches 7 bases. V lost 6 bases to trimming and J lost 7 bases; unmatched junction nucleotides: 11. Looked up from germline, CDR1 is SGHTA and CDR2 is FQGNSA. The CDR3 is 14 residues long. The DNA of the CDR3 is TGTGCCAGCAGTCCCGGACAAGGGGGCTATGAAGCTTTCTTT. It yields the protein CASSPGQGGYEAFF.

The rearrangement uses TRBV7-3 and TRBJ2-7; the match to TRBD1 covers 7 bases. This CDR3 contains 15 residues. V was pared by 6 bases and J by 5 bases, with 13 bases of the junction left unmatched. The germline V gene encodes CDR1 SGHTA and CDR2 FQGTGA. DNA for the CDR3: TGTGCCAGCAGTTCCAACGCCGGGACAGCGGACGAGCAGTACTTC. This gives the protein CASSSNAGTADEQYF.

This clonotype was detected ten times or more. The chain couples TRBV28 to TRBJ2-7, with D perhaps matching TRBD1 or TRBD2 (5 bases each). The CDR3 extends over 14 amino acids. CDR1 is MDHEN, CDR2 SYDVKM, per germline. Deletions cut 7 bases from V and 0 bases from J, with 13 bases between. CDR3 sequence (DNA): TGTGCCAGCATCCCGACGGGGCCCTCCTACGAGCAGTACTTC. This translates into CASIPTGPSYEQYF.

This clonotype has only one observation. The DNA is left out, because the CDR3 cannot be placed on it with certainty; the CDR3 is given as TCRdb lists it. The rearrangement uses TRBV5-6 and TRBJ2-1; TRBD1, the table's D call, lacks a check against the DNA. The V gene's germline CDR1 is SGHDT and CDR2 YYEEEE. The CDR3 is made up of 15 amino acids, end residues included. The CDR3: CASSLVGQGNNGRFF.

This clonotype is categorized as medium-sized. The chain combines TRBV2 with TRBJ2-7; TRBD2 agrees at 8 bases. Trimming took 7 bases from V and 1 from J; bases not matched to a gene: 3. The CDR3 spans 13 residues. CDR1 is SNHLY and CDR2 is FYNNEI in the germline V gene. CDR3 nucleotide sequence: TGTGCCAGCACAGGCGGGGGGTCCTACGAGCAGTACTTC. This encodes CASTGGGSYEQYF.

This clonotype was found many times. The CDR3 region is CASSPQPGAVDTQYF. CDR3 DNA: TGCGCCAGCAGCCCACAGCCCGGGGCGGTAGATACGCAGTATTTT. This chain uses TRBV5-1 with TRBJ2-3; D could derive from TRBD1 or TRBD2 (5 bases each). Trimming left V 4 bases short and J 5 bases short, with 17 bases between. Germline assignment: CDR1 SGHRS and CDR2 YFSETQ. The length of the CDR3 is 15 residues.

This clonotype has a count of ten or more. This chain uses TRBV2 with TRBJ2-1; 7 bases map to TRBD2. CDR1 is SNHLY, CDR2 FYNNEI, per germline. V lost 0 bases, J lost 4 bases, and 3 bases stayed unmatched. CDR3 size: 15 residues. The CDR3 DNA follows: TGTGCCAGCAGTGAAGCGGCTAGCGGTTACAATGAGCAGTTCTTC. This translates into CASSEAASGYNEQFF.

The V and J genes are TRBV4-1 and TRBJ2-7, with TRBD2 matching 7 bases. In germline, CDR1 is MGHRA, CDR2 YSYEKL. Losses at the gene ends were 3 bases for V and 2 bases for J; bases not matched to a gene: 4. The CDR3 spans 14 residues. The CDR3 DNA reads TGCGCCAGCAGCCACCACGGACTAGCCTACGAGCAGTACTTC. Protein product: CASSHHGLAYEQYF.

The gene calls are TRBV11-3 and TRBJ2-7; 7 bases are a match to TRBD1. The CDR3 has 13 amino acids. Germline values: CDR1 SGHNT, CDR2 YENEEA. The CDR3 DNA sequence: TGTGGCAGAAGCTTAGGAACAGGGGACGAGCAGTACTTC. Amino acid sequence: CGRSLGTGDEQYF.